This T cell receptor (beta chain) was sequenced for a study of CD8+CD57+ T cells in acquired aplastic anemia. Looking at the study overall: The mean DNA yield obtained from sorted CD4+ and CD8+ cells came to around 3 ug.

An expansion of CD8+CD57+ cells by flow cytometry had been shown in patients chosen for sequencing. By the time of blood sampling, patients had still received no therapy. In regard to this clonotype: Its antigen is still unknown. The junction differs from germline at one of its ends, possibly a read error.

Study-level findings and limits: The study identified almost 30 CD8+ CDR3 sequences shared by patients and controls. Patients versus controls showed no significant CD8+ Simpson's diversity difference.

CDR3 and TCR beta VDJ profiling relied on genomic DNA as the template. TCRdb recomputed calls from the reads with MiXCR, one row per CDR3 protein. Among about 160,000 distinct CDR3 sequences, over 40% were seen once, and the ten largest hold roughly 2.9%. From germline, CDR1 is DFQATT and CDR2 SNEGSKA (reference sequence). The length of the CDR3 is 8 residues. The sequence was collected from a human donor with aplastic anemia. The sample comprised sorted CD4+, CD8+, or CD8+CD57+ T cells (not recorded which) from PBMCs. This chain links TRBV20-1 with TRBJ1-1, with D uncertain. The CDR3 loop reads CSARDGNF. CDR3 DNA: TGCAGTGCTAGAGATGGCAACTTT.